This T cell receptor (beta chain) was recorded in a study of CD8 T cells in Susac syndrome. The study sequenced TCR beta in blood CD8+ and CD4+ T cells. The CDR3 runs 18 residues. With 5 bases removed from V and 1 base from J, the gap between germline ends came to 23 bases. Germline V gene sequence: CDR1 MNHEY, CDR2 SVGEGT. An input of about 0.5 to 1 ug of RNA was subjected to reverse transcription using random hexamers. An immunoSEQ multiplex PCR generated amplified TCR beta CDR3 products spanning 54 Vbeta and 13 Jbeta. TCRdb passed the immunoSEQ multiplex PCR reads through MiXCR, listing each CDR3 protein once. Counted here are over 150,000 distinct CDR3 sequences, over 85% occurring once; the ten biggest clones make up roughly 0.098%.

This rearrangement joins TRBV6-2 or TRBV6-3 to TRBJ1-1, with D maybe TRBD1 (6 bases). The TCR comes from a human donor with multiple sclerosis. The sample consisted of CD4+ T cells from PBMCs. DNA of the CDR3: TGTGCCAGCAGTCCCCGGGACGGATACAGGGAAAGGAACACTGAAGCTTTCTTT. Its protein product is CASSPRDGYRERNTEAFF.